The TCR beta chain under discussion was sequenced for a study of blood T cell repertoires in COVID-19. The table came from immunoSEQ multiplex PCR; TCRdb's copy has only in-frame clones and leaves some out. In the table there are over 130,000 clones, around four fifths of which are singletons. This CDR3 is 14 amino acids long. J lost 1 base, V lost 1 base, and 0 bases had no gene match. Per germline, CDR1 KGHSH and CDR2 LQKENI. The specimen sequenced was PBMCs or T cells enriched from blood (not recorded which). V is TRBV18 and J is TRBJ1-1, with 7 bases fitting TRBD1. The sequence was obtained from a woman between 45 and 65 years old with acute COVID-19. In DNA form, the CDR3 reads TGTGCCAGCTCACCACACAGGGGGAACACTGAAGCTTTCTTT. Translation: CASSPHRGNTEAFF.